One T cell receptor (beta chain) is described in this entry. Its antigen is undetermined. TCRdb's copy holds only in-frame clones and misses some; the assay was immunoSEQ multiplex PCR. Of 80,000 to 95,000 clones in the sample, around nine tenths are singletons; the top ten hold approximately 2.6%. The sample belongs to a study of T cell responses to AZD1222 COVID-19 vaccine. The CDR3 covers 13 residues. V lost 5 bases, J lost 6 bases, and 13 bases lay in between. Germline loops: CDR1 MNHEY, CDR2 SMNVEV (reference sequence). Notes on the study in general: Spike regions recognized by vaccine-associated CD4 TCRs spanned the protein, led by 160-218 and 743-854. Donor demographics were predominantly white British with a female majority; clonal diversity may be underestimated. Repertoire sampling occurred only after the peak T cell response. Spike-specific TCR repertoires showed rising breadth and depth after two AZD1222 doses.

The TCR originated in an adult in good health. The sample was peripheral blood, taken on day 0 of MenACWY control vaccination. The chain combines TRBV27 with TRBJ1-1; D possibly corresponds to TRBD1 (6 bases). The CDR3 loop is CASSPLEGAEAFF. CDR3 sequence (DNA): TGTGCCAGCAGTCCCCTTGAGGGGGCTGAAGCTTTCTTT.